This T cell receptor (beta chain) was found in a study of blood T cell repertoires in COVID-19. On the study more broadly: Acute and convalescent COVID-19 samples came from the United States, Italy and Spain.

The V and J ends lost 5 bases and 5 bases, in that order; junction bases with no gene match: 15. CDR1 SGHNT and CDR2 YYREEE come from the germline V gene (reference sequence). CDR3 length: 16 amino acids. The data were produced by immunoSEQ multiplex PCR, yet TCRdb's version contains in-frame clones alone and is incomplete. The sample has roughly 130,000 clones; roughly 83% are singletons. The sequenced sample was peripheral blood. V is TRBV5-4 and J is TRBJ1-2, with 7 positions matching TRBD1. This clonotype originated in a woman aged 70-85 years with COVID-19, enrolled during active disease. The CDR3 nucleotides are TGTGCCAGCAGGAGAGGCGGGCAGGGGGGTGGGTATGGCTACACCTTC. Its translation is CASRRGGQGGGYGYTF. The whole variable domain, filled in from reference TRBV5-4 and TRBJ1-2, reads ETGVTQSPTHLIKTRGQQVTLRCSSQSGHNTVSWYQQALGQGPQFIFQYYREEENGRGNFPPRFSGLQFPNYSSELNVNALELDDSALYLCASRRGGQGGGYGYTFGSGTRLTVV.